Presented here are 20 T cell receptor beta chains from one specimen sequenced in a study of T cell repertoires in aging, cancer and after chemotherapy. A mixed TRB-A/B primer pool amplified rearranged TRB by multiplex touch-down PCR. TCRdb fed the multiplex PCR reads into MiXCR, producing one record per CDR3 protein. The sample contains 10,000 to 12,000 distinct CDR3 sequences, about 32% of which appear only once. Amplification of TCR beta used genomic DNA extracted from peripheral blood. Material: blood. The receptors were sampled from a human donor in good health.

This clonotype was seen more than once but under ten times. The rearrangement uses TRBV6-5 and TRBJ1-5; possible D gene TRBD1, 5 bases. CDR1 is MNHEY, CDR2 SVGAGI, per germline. Trimming removed 2 bases from V and 5 bases from J, with 19 bases in between. This CDR3 has 17 amino acids. This CDR3 is CASSYGSRDYLYQPQHF. Written as DNA, the CDR3 is TGTGCCAGCAGTTACGGAAGCAGGGATTACTTATATCAGCCCCAGCATTTT.

This clonotype was counted between two and nine times. The rearrangement links TRBV7-9 to TRBJ2-7; D not certain. The CDR3 length is 15 residues. The germline V gene has CDR1 SEHNR and CDR2 FQNEAQ (reference sequence). V lost 4 bases to trimming and J lost 0 bases, with 13 bases between them. CDR3 sequence reads: CASSYEPYGSYEQYF. The CDR3 DNA reads as TGTGCCAGCAGCTATGAACCTTACGGCTCCTACGAGCAGTACTTC.

This clonotype has only a few counts. The CDR3 loop reads CASRGDRVNQPQHF. The CDR3 DNA reads TGTGCCAGTAGGGGCGACAGGGTCAATCAGCCCCAGCATTTT. The rearrangement links TRBV19 to TRBJ1-5, with 7 bases aligning to TRBD1. The CDR3 runs 14 residues. V lost 6 bases, J lost 3 bases, and 5 bases stayed unmatched. Germline lookup yields CDR1 LNHDA and CDR2 SQIVND (reference sequence).

This clonotype is judged medium-sized. The V call is TRBV15, the J call TRBJ2-3, with TRBD2 matching over 11 bases. The CDR3 is 16 residues long. V was pared by 3 bases and J by 0 bases, with 2 bases of the junction left unmatched. Looked up from germline, CDR1 is LNHNV and CDR2 is YYDKDF (reference sequence). CDR3 bases: TGTGCCACCAGCAGGAGACTAGCGGGGAGCACAGATACGCAGTATTTT. It yields the protein CATSRRLAGSTDTQYF.

The chain carries TRBV5-6 and TRBJ1-2; maybe TRBD1 (5 bases). The CDR3 consists of 18 residues. V gave up 3 bases and J gave up 4 bases, with 25 bases separating them. Germline assignment: CDR1 SGHDT and CDR2 YYEEEE. The chain's CDR3 is CASSSRLSDRSRVYGYTF. In DNA, the CDR3 is TGTGCCAGCAGCTCCCGACTATCAGACAGATCTCGGGTCTATGGCTACACCTTC.

This clonotype was seen only a few times. This chain connects TRBV6-2 or TRBV6-3 to TRBJ2-7; 9 nucleotides line up with TRBD2. Germline V gene sequence: CDR1 MNHEY, CDR2 SVGEGT. The CDR3 runs to 15 residues. The J segment lost 3 bases and the V segment lost 0 bases, leaving 3 bases of the junction unmatched. The CDR3 DNA follows: TGTGCCAGCAGTTACTCGACTAGCGGATACTACGAGCAGTACTTC. Translated: CASSYSTSGYYEQYF.

Note on this clonotype: A read error may account for a junction end that differs from germline. This CDR3 reads CASSQDLGGGARDTQYF. CDR3 nucleotide sequence: TGCGCCAGCAGCCAAGATCTTGGCGGGGGGGCAAGGGATACGCAGTATTTT. V and J are TRBV4-2 and TRBJ2-3, with TRBD2 identical over 9 bases. CDR3 length: 17 amino acids. Germline CDR1 and CDR2: LGHNA and YNFKEQ.

This clonotype is labeled as medium-sized. V gene TRBV11-3 combines with J gene TRBJ1-2; the D is unclear. Germline loops: CDR1 SGHNT, CDR2 YENEEA. This CDR3 is built from 16 residues. Trimming shortened V by 2 bases and J by 0 bases, and 13 bases separated the two germline ends. The chain's CDR3 is CASSLTFPRTNYGYTF. The DNA for the CDR3 is TGTGCCAGCAGCTTAACGTTTCCTAGGACTAACTATGGCTACACCTTC.

The V call is TRBV18, the J call TRBJ1-3; unclear D gene. V dropped 2 bases and J dropped 0 bases, with 5 bases sitting between them. Germline values: CDR1 KGHSH, CDR2 LQKENI. The CDR3 length is 14 residues. CDR3 DNA sequence: TGTGCCAGCTCACCAAACACCTCTGGAAACACCATATATTTT. Translating it yields CASSPNTSGNTIYF. The full variable domain, with the rest looked up from reference TRBV18 and TRBJ1-3, is NAGVMQNPRHLVRRRGQEARLRCSPMKGHSHVYWYRQLPEEGLKFMVYLQKENIIDESGMPKERFSAEFPKEGPSILRIQQVVRGDSAAYFCASSPNTSGNTIYFGEGSWLTVV.

The CDR3 reads CASSISKTGQGYTF. The CDR3 nucleotides read TGTGCCAGCTCCATATCAAAAACGGGACAGGGCTACACCTTC. This chain uses TRBV18 with TRBJ1-2; 7 bases agree with TRBD1. Germline trimming cut 6 bases from V and 8 bases from J; bases unmatched to any gene: 12. Germline CDR1 reads KGHSH; CDR2 reads LQKENI. CDR3 length: 14 residues. The variable domain in full, with the rest retrieved from reference TRBV18 and TRBJ1-2, is NAGVMQNPRHLVRRRGQEARLRCSPMKGHSHVYWYRQLPEEGLKFMVYLQKENIIDESGMPKERFSAEFPKEGPSILRIQQVVRGDSAAYFCASSISKTGQGYTFGSGTRLTVV.

The V call is TRBV30, the J call TRBJ2-7; weak D call: TRBD1 (6 bases). Germline loops: CDR1 GTSNPN, CDR2 SVGIG (reference sequence). V was pared by 4 bases and J by 4 bases, with 8 bases between. CDR3 length: 11 residues. The CDR3 sequence is CAWNREYEQYF. The CDR3 DNA reads as TGTGCCTGGAACAGGGAGTACGAGCAGTACTTC.

This rearrangement joins TRBV19 to TRBJ1-5, with D tentatively TRBD1 (6 bases). Trimming removed 8 bases at V and 1 base at J, with 9 bases between. In germline, CDR1 is LNHDA, CDR2 SQIVND (reference sequence). This CDR3 is built from 13 residues. CDR3 DNA: TGTGCCAGTGCCAGGGGCAGCAATCAGCCCCAGCATTTT. Translation gives CASARGSNQPQHF.

This clonotype was observed a few times. This sequence joins TRBV19 and TRBJ1-2; weak D call: TRBD1 (6 bases). Deletions cut 1 base from V and 7 bases from J, with 10 bases between. This CDR3 has 13 amino acids. The germline V gene has CDR1 LNHDA and CDR2 SQIVND (reference sequence). The CDR3 DNA reads TGTGCCAGTAGTATAGGGACAGTTCCTGGCTACACCTTC. Translating it yields CASSIGTVPGYTF.

By share of the sample, this clonotype is medium-sized. This sequence joins TRBV11-3 and TRBJ2-3, with 8 bases matching TRBD1. CDR1 is SGHNT and CDR2 is YENEEA in the germline V gene. The V and J ends lost 8 bases and 3 bases, in that order; junction bases with no gene match: 13. CDR3 size: 16 residues. CDR3 DNA: TGTGCCAGCCAACCCCCGGGACAGGTCTTTACAGATACGCAGTATTTT. Amino acid sequence: CASQPPGQVFTDTQYF.

The CDR3 DNA is TGTGCCAGCAGTTACAGTAGCGGGGGCTACAATGAGCAGTTCTTC. Translation gives CASSYSSGGYNEQFF. The gene calls are TRBV6-2 or TRBV6-3 and TRBJ2-1; 9 nucleotides match TRBD2. Germline CDR1 MNHEY, CDR2 SVGEGT. The CDR3 is 15 residues long. V lost 2 bases and J lost 3; bases outside the gene matches: 2.

The chain uses TRBV30 and TRBJ1-5, with no clear D. This CDR3 is built from 12 residues. The germline CDR1 and CDR2 sequences are GTSNPN and SVGIG (reference sequence). V was trimmed by 4 bases and J by 4 bases, leaving 8 bases between them. The CDR3 DNA is TGTGCCTGGAACTTCGCAAATCAGCCCCAGCATTTT. Its translation: CAWNFANQPQHF.

V gene TRBV12-3 or TRBV12-4 combines with J gene TRBJ1-2; 10 nucleotides match TRBD1. CDR3 length: 15 residues. Trimming at V came to 5 bases and at J to 7 bases, leaving 10 bases not matched to a gene. CDR3 residues: CASSTAGTGVFGYTF. The CDR3 nucleotides are TGTGCCAGCAGTACCGCCGGGACAGGGGTGTTTGGCTACACCTTC.

The chain recombines TRBV12-3 or TRBV12-4 with TRBJ2-1; TRBD2 matches 7 bases. The CDR3 covers 15 residues. V was clipped by 2 bases and J by 3 bases; unmatched bases: 4. The CDR3 is CASSLKASGYNEQFF. Here the CDR3 DNA reads TGTGCCAGCAGTTTAAAGGCTAGCGGCTACAATGAGCAGTTCTTC.

This clonotype has a single count. The rearrangement joins TRBV5-1 to TRBJ2-1, with no clear D. CDR1 and CDR2 from the germline V gene are SGHRS and YFSETQ. CDR3 length equals 13 residues. V lost 0 bases to trimming and J lost 6 bases, with 7 bases between them. CDR3 coding DNA: TGCGCCAGCAGCTTGGCCGTTGGCAATGAGCAGTTCTTC. Translating gives CASSLAVGNEQFF.

To note about this clonotype: Possible read error: a much larger clone is one base away. V is TRBV5-6 and J is TRBJ2-3, with D maybe TRBD2 (7 bases). The CDR3 consists of 15 residues. Trimming left V 3 bases short and J 0 bases short, with 11 bases between. Germline CDR1 is SGHDT and CDR2 is YYEEEE. CDR3 in amino acids: CASSSGGPSTDTQYF. CDR3 sequence (DNA): TGTGCCAGCAGCTCCGGGGGGCCTAGCACAGATACGCAGTATTTT. Complete variable domain (other parts from reference TRBV5-6 and TRBJ2-3): DAGVTQSPTHLIKTRGQQVTLRCSPKSGHDTVSWYQQALGQGPQFIFQYYEEEERQRGNFPDRFSGHQFPNYSSELNVNALLLGDSALYLCASSSGGPSTDTQYFGPGTRLTVL.